These 29 T cell receptor beta chains were sequenced from one sample in a study of human T cells and chemical hapten exposure (TCRdb year 2021). Libraries were made using RACE. The reads were generated on a NextSeq 500. In TCRdb, the public reads were trimmed at Q25 with fastp and aligned with MiXCR, with productive beta chains retained. Rows with one shared CDR3 protein collapse into an entry with the most common genes and DNA. For this sample the table gives some 91,000 distinct CDR3 sequences, of which roughly a quarter were detected only once. Of the sample, about 9.4% falls within the top ten clones. The sample's time point label, in plain terms: patch test 3, about 24 weeks after DPC sensitization. This sample's treatment or condition label indicates: therapeutic diphenylcyclopropenone sensitization with weekly scalp DPC. The sequencing used whole blood, collected in connection with sensitization to the hapten diphenylcyclopropenone (DPC). The receptors come from a man aged 40-49 years with alopecia areata. Some clones in this sample may be carry-over from other donors' samples.

The J gene is TRBJ1-1, the V gene TRBV20-1, with 8 bases lining up with TRBD1. The length of the CDR3 is 15 residues. V dropped 0 bases and J dropped 7; count of bases not matched to a gene: 10. CDR1 DFQATT and CDR2 SNEGSKA come from the germline V gene (reference sequence). For the CDR3, the DNA is TGCAGTGCTAGAGACCCCCTCCGGACAGGGTTTGAAGCTTTCTTT. Translated: CSARDPLRTGFEAFF.

This clonotype has only a few counts. The rearrangement links TRBV28 to TRBJ2-7; a possible D gene is TRBD2 (5 bases). The CDR3 extends over 14 amino acids. Germline values: CDR1 MDHEN, CDR2 SYDVKM. V was shortened by 10 bases and J by 0 bases, with 16 bases between the two germline ends. The CDR3 reads CAIRPGSSSYEQYF. CDR3 in DNA: TGTGCCATCCGTCCGGGATCGAGCTCCTACGAGCAGTACTTC.

This clonotype was seen at least ten times. DNA for the CDR3: TGTGCCAGCAGTGACAGGTTTTTGAACACTGAAGCTTTCTTT. This sequence encodes CASSDRFLNTEAFF. The genes are TRBV6-6 and TRBJ1-1, with D perhaps matching TRBD1 (6 bases). The CDR3 sequence is 14 residues long. The V and J ends lost 5 bases and 0 bases respectively, with 10 bases between them. CDR1 and CDR2 (germline): MNHNY, SVGAGI (reference sequence).

This clonotype was seen a handful of times. V usage is TRBV2 and J usage is TRBJ1-1, with a possible D match to TRBD1 (6 bases). Per the germline V gene, CDR1 is SNHLY and CDR2 is FYNNEI. Trimming took 5 bases from V and 5 from J, leaving 15 bases between them. The CDR3 is 14 amino acids. The DNA for the CDR3 is TGTGCCAGCAGTTCCGCGGGAAGGGGGACTGAAGCTTTCTTT. It specifies CASSSAGRGTEAFF.

This clonotype turned up a few times. The chain combines TRBV28 with TRBJ2-7; D not resolved. The CDR3 covers 14 residues. The V end was cut by 3 bases, the J end by 0 bases, with 9 bases between. Germline assignment: CDR1 MDHEN and CDR2 SYDVKM. CDR3 nucleotide sequence: TGTGCCAGCAGTTTGGGGTCGAGCTCCTACGAGCAGTACTTC. Its protein product is CASSLGSSSYEQYF.

The chain has TRBV5-1 and TRBJ2-3; 7 bases agree with TRBD2. This CDR3 comprises 16 residues. The germline CDR1 and CDR2 sequences are SGHRS and YFSETQ. The ends lost 4 bases at V and 2 bases at J; junction bases unmatched: 10. DNA for the CDR3: TGCGCCAGCAGCCTGCCAAGCGGGGCCCACACAGATACGCAGTATTTT. The encoded protein is CASSLPSGAHTDTQYF.

The V call is TRBV15, the J call TRBJ2-7, with D unclear. The germline V gene encodes CDR1 LNHNV and CDR2 YYDKDF (reference sequence). This CDR3 is 15 amino acids long. Deletions cut 1 base from V and 7 bases from J, with 17 bases between. Written as DNA, the CDR3 is TGTGCCACCAGCAGAGTGGGTGGCAGTAGTAGGGAGCAGTACTTC. Translating gives CATSRVGGSSREQYF.

This chain joins TRBV7-9 and TRBJ2-3; 14 nucleotides match TRBD2. The CDR3 spans 19 residues. Looked up from germline, CDR1 is SEHNR and CDR2 is FQNEAQ (reference sequence). V shed 7 bases, J shed 8 bases, and the junction held 20 bases outside the gene matches. CDR3 residues: CASNDGPATSGRGQGTQYF. The CDR3 nucleotides are TGTGCCAGCAACGATGGACCTGCGACTAGCGGGAGGGGCCAGGGTACGCAGTATTTT.

This clonotype was recorded once. As DNA, the CDR3 is TGTGCCAGCAGTCCCACGGCGGGGTCGGGGACCGGGGAGCTGTTTTTT. Protein product: CASSPTAGSGTGELFF. J is TRBJ2-2 and V is TRBV12-3 or TRBV12-4; TRBD2 might be the D (6 bases). V shed 5 bases and J shed 5 bases, with 18 bases lying between them. The CDR3 spans 16 residues.

This clonotype was found a few times. The rearrangement uses TRBV28 and TRBJ2-7; possible D gene TRBD2, 5 bases. V was clipped by 1 base and J by 4 bases, with 14 bases between them. CDR1 is MDHEN, CDR2 SYDVKM, per germline. CDR3 length: 15 residues. In DNA form, the CDR3 reads TGTGCCAGCAGTTTATATGCCGGGGTTGGTTACGAGCAGTACTTC. This codes for CASSLYAGVGYEQYF. Complete variable domain (other parts from reference TRBV28 and TRBJ2-7): DVKVTQSSRYLVKRTGEKVFLECVQDMDHENMFWYRQDPGLGLRLIYFSYDVKMKEKGDIPEGYSVSREKKERFSLILESASTNQTSMYLCASSLYAGVGYEQYFGPGTRLTVT.

The chain has TRBV20-1 and TRBJ2-7; 8 bases agree with TRBD1. J lost 7 bases, V lost 2 bases, and 10 bases had no gene match. Germline CDR1 is DFQATT and CDR2 is SNEGSKA (reference sequence). The CDR3 consists of 14 residues. CDR3 coding DNA: TGCAGTGCTAGACTCGACAGGGGCGGCCGGGAGCAGTACTTC. As protein: CSARLDRGGREQYF.

This clonotype has a handful of counts. This rearrangement joins TRBV2 to TRBJ2-2; no clear D gene. The CDR3 is 14 residues long. Looked up from germline, CDR1 is SNHLY and CDR2 is FYNNEI. Trimming took off 6 bases at V and 1 base at J, with 9 bases between the two ends. The CDR3 region has the DNA TGTGCCAGCAGCCCAACTCGGAACACCGGGGAGCTGTTTTTT. It yields the protein CASSPTRNTGELFF.

This chain links TRBV7-2 with TRBJ2-3; 8 nucleotides agree with TRBD2. V was clipped by 1 base and J by 2 bases; unmatched bases: 14. In germline, CDR1 is SGHTA, CDR2 FQGNSA. The CDR3 covers 19 residues. The chain's CDR3 is CASSLGAYGAGANTDTQYF. DNA of the CDR3: TGTGCCAGCAGCTTAGGGGCATACGGAGCGGGAGCTAACACAGATACGCAGTATTTT.

This chain joins TRBV6-5 and TRBJ1-5; 7 nucleotides agree with TRBD1. The CDR3 consists of 15 residues. The germline gives CDR1 MNHEY, CDR2 SVGAGI. V dropped 1 base and J dropped 5; count of bases not matched to a gene: 5. The CDR3 nucleotides read TGTGCCAGCAGTTACTTGACAGGGAGAGATCAGCCCCAGCATTTT. This translates into CASSYLTGRDQPQHF.

This clonotype has a handful of counts. The J gene is TRBJ1-4, the V gene TRBV7-8, with no clear D. Germline V gene sequence: CDR1 SGHVS, CDR2 FQNEAQ. This CDR3 contains 12 residues. The ends were cut back, 5 bases at V and 8 bases at J, with 9 bases in the middle. The CDR3 DNA follows: TGTGCCAGCAGCCCTAACACGGAAAAACTGTTTTTT. It is translated as CASSPNTEKLFF.

For this clonotype: One junction end does not reproduce the germline sequence, and a read error may be involved. The chain joins TRBV2 to TRBJ1-6; D remains ambiguous. This CDR3 contains 14 residues. In germline, CDR1 is SNHLY, CDR2 FYNNEI. This CDR3 is CASSDARTVSALHF. The CDR3 DNA is TGTGCCAGCAGTGATGCCCGGACCGTTTCAGCCCTCCACTTT.

The chain is built from TRBV2 and TRBJ2-5; D is unresolved. Germline V gene lookup returns CDR1 SNHLY and CDR2 FYNNEI. V lost 4 bases to trimming and J lost 4 bases, with 16 bases between them. The CDR3 sequence is 15 residues long. CDR3 amino acids: CASSARSIYGETQYF. The CDR3 nucleotides read TGTGCCAGCAGTGCGCGGTCCATCTACGGAGAGACCCAGTACTTC.

The chain combines TRBV12-3 or TRBV12-4 with TRBJ2-3; the D is unclear. Trimming removed 3 bases from V and 2 bases from J, with 12 bases in between. The CDR3 consists of 15 residues. The CDR3: CASSLGNLATDTQYF. CDR3 DNA sequence: TGTGCCAGCAGTTTGGGAAATCTGGCCACAGATACGCAGTATTTT.

The chain carries TRBV6-2 or TRBV6-3 and TRBJ2-2, with D maybe TRBD2 (5 bases). CDR1 MNHEY and CDR2 SVGEGT come from the germline V gene. Between the trimmed V and J ends, which lost 4 bases and 1 base, there was a span of 13 bases. The CDR3 has 16 amino acids. CDR3 in amino acids: CASSFRTGMNTGELFF. Written as DNA, the CDR3 is TGTGCCAGCAGTTTCAGAACGGGGATGAACACCGGGGAGCTGTTTTTT.

This clonotype was seen only a few times. The chain employs TRBV7-6 and TRBJ2-1, with 14 bases that match TRBD2. Germline-derived CDR1 and CDR2 are SGHVS and FNYEAQ. There are 14 residues in the CDR3. Unmatched junction bases numbered 4, after V lost 6 bases and J lost 9 bases. CDR3 in DNA: TGTGCCAGCAGGACTAGCGGGAGGGGGGGTGAGCAGTTCTTC. This sequence encodes CASRTSGRGGEQFF.

This clonotype was picked up a small number of times. V and J are TRBV5-1 and TRBJ2-3; 9 nucleotides align to TRBD2. The CDR3 covers 13 residues. The J segment lost 4 bases and the V segment lost 6 bases, leaving 3 bases of the junction unmatched. CDR1 SGHRS and CDR2 YFSETQ come from the germline V gene. CDR3 sequence reads: CASMLAGPDTQYF. The CDR3 coding sequence is TGCGCCAGCATGCTAGCGGGGCCAGATACGCAGTATTTT.

The chain couples TRBV4-2 to TRBJ2-5; D uncertain. This CDR3 has 15 amino acids. The germline V gene encodes CDR1 LGHNA and CDR2 YNFKEQ. V lost 0 bases and J lost 1, with 9 bases in between. CDR3 in amino acids: CASSQDLYSQETQYF. CDR3 nucleotide sequence: TGTGCCAGCAGCCAAGATCTATACTCCCAAGAGACCCAGTACTTC.

This rearrangement joins TRBV7-2 to TRBJ1-5, with D tentatively TRBD1 (6 bases). The CDR3 has 17 amino acids. Germline CDR1 is SGHTA and CDR2 is FQGNSA. V lost 5 bases and J 3 bases, leaving 20 bases between the germline ends. CDR3 region: CASSLPFGGSNNQPQHF. The CDR3, as DNA: TGTGCCAGCAGCCTCCCCTTCGGGGGCTCTAACAATCAGCCCCAGCATTTT. The full variable domain, with the rest looked up from reference TRBV7-2 and TRBJ1-5, is GAGVSQSPSNKVTEKGKDVELRCDPISGHTALYWYRQSLGQGLEFLIYFQGNSAPDKSGLPSDRFSAERTGGSVSTLTIQRTQQEDSAVYLCASSLPFGGSNNQPQHFGDGTRLSIL.

This clonotype was counted ten times or more. The rearrangement joins TRBV4-3 to TRBJ2-7; 11 positions agree with TRBD1. This CDR3 is 16 amino acids long. The J segment lost 5 bases and the V segment lost 0 bases, leaving 6 bases of the junction unmatched. Germline CDR1 and CDR2: LGHNA and YSLEER. The CDR3 nucleotides are TGCGCCAGCAGCCAAGATGGAGGGACAGGGGGTAACGAGCAGTACTTC. This gives the protein CASSQDGGTGGNEQYF.

This clonotype was observed a handful of times. The chain links TRBV21-1 to TRBJ2-1; no check of the table's D call, TRBD1, against the DNA was made. TRBV21-1 is annotated as a pseudogene. CDR3 length: 19 residues. In DNA form, the CDR3 reads TGTGCCAGCAGCAAAGAGAAGGCTCGCCCCAACCTCTCCTACAATGAGCAGTTCTTC. As protein: CASSKEKARPNLSYNEQFF.

This clonotype has just a few counts. The chain recombines TRBV7-9 with TRBJ2-1; the D is unclear. Germline assignment: CDR1 SEHNR and CDR2 FQNEAQ (reference sequence). CDR3 size: 17 residues. V lost 5 bases, J lost 0 bases, and 17 bases lay in between. The CDR3 DNA is TGTGCCAGCAGCGACACGGCATCTACCGTCTCCTACAATGAGCAGTTCTTC. Protein: CASSDTASTVSYNEQFF.

The V gene is TRBV14, the J gene TRBJ2-2; the match to TRBD2 covers 12 bases. Trimming removed 1 base from V and 0 bases from J; junction bases left unmatched: 9. This CDR3 has 20 amino acids. Germline V lookup: CDR1 SGHDN, CDR2 FVKESK. This CDR3 is CASSQAYGTSGRANTGELFF. The CDR3 bases are TGTGCCAGCAGCCAAGCCTACGGGACTAGCGGGCGCGCGAACACCGGGGAGCTGTTTTTT.

The chain links TRBV7-9 to TRBJ2-2; possibly TRBD1 for D (6 bases). The CDR3 contains 14 residues. The germline CDR1 and CDR2 sequences are SEHNR and FQNEAQ (reference sequence). V shed 11 bases and J shed 2 bases, with 15 bases lying between them. The CDR3 nucleotides read TGTGCCCTCGCCGGGGACACTAACACCGGGGAGCTGTTTTTT. Translation gives CALAGDTNTGELFF.

CDR3 coding DNA: TGTGCCAGCAGCCAAGAACGGTCGGGCAAGACAGATACGCAGTATTTT. Translation gives CASSQERSGKTDTQYF. The V call is TRBV14, the J call TRBJ2-3; unclear D gene. The CDR3 runs to 16 residues. Per the germline V gene, CDR1 is SGHDN and CDR2 is FVKESK. V lost 0 bases and J lost 3, with 13 bases in between.